This TCR beta chain was sequenced for a study of T cells after yellow fever vaccination. Across the study: In the case of low-cell-number fractions, SMART-Seq v4 Ultra Low Input was used for preparation.

MiXCR was run by TCRdb on the 5' RACE reads, yielding one entry per CDR3 protein. In the table there are approximately 31,000 distinct CDR3 sequences, roughly a tenth of which are singletons. This CDR3 is 15 amino acids long. Germline CDR1 is LGHDT and CDR2 is YNNKEL (reference sequence). With V trimmed by 4 bases and J by 1 base, 6 bases remained unmatched. Study-wide results and limits: Nearly all vaccine-responding clonotypes were undetectable in sorted memory subsets on day 0. Only a minor proportion of clonotypes was detected across both CD4 and CD8 compartments. The secondary response was weaker, and its peak arrived faster, on day 5 versus 15.

The sequence was obtained from a man aged 18-30 years who received the YFV17D yellow fever vaccine. Sequencing used PBMCs, either bulk or a sorted T-cell subset (CD4+, CD8+, memory, or dextramer-sorted; not recorded which), obtained approximately 16 days after the first yellow fever vaccination. The chain uses TRBV3-1 and TRBJ1-1; 7 nucleotides align to TRBD1. The CDR3 reads CASSPTWTGNTEAFF. The CDR3 DNA sequence: TGTGCCAGCAGCCCAACCTGGACAGGGAACACTGAAGCTTTCTTT.